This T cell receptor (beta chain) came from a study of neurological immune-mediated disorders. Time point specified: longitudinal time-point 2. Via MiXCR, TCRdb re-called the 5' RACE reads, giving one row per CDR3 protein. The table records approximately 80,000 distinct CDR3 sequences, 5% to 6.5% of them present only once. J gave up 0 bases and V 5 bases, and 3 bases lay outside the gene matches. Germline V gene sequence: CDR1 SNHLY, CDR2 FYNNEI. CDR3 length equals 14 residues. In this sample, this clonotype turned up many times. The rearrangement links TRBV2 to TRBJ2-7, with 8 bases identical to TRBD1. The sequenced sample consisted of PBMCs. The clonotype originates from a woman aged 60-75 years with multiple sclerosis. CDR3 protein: CASSLTGASYEQYF. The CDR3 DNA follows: TGTGCCAGCAGTTTGACAGGGGCCTCCTACGAGCAGTACTTC.